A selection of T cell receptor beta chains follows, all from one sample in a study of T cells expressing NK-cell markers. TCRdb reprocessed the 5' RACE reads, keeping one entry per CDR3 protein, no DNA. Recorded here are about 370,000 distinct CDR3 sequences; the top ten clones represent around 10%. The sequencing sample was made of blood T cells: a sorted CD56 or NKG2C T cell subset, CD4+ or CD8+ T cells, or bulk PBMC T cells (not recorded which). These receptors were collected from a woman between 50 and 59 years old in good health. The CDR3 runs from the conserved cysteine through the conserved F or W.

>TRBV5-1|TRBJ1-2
CASSLITGGGYTF
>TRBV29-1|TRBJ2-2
CSVASLEGLFF
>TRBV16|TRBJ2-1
CASSQSGTGHPFF
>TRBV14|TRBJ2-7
CASSQISSAYEQYF
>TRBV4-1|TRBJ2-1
CASSHTGSENEQFF
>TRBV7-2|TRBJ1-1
CASSPGQGSLNTEAFF
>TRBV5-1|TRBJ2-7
CASSRTTQGLAGSSYEQYF
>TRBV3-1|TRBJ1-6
CASSPTRMVVGSPLHF
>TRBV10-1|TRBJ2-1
CAILRSSYNEQFF
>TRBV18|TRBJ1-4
CASNRDLREKLFF
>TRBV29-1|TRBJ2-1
CSVELLAALAEQFF
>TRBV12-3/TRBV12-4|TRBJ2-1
CASSFGVGTSGSVFHNEQFF
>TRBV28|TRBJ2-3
CASGGLAVTDTQYF
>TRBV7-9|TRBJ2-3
CASASSGSGTGTDTQYF
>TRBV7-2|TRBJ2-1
CASSLVSRTHEQFF
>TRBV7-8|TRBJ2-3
CASSLGDSDTDTQYF
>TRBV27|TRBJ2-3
CASSLGTGGPLGTQYF
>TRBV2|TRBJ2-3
CASSEARDRVSDTQYF
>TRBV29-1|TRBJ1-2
CSVIQGHLGYTF
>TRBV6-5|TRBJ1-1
CASSPHYGGNTEAFF
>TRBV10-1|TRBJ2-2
CASSDYRDRGELFF
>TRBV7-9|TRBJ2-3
CASSLEVGLMSDTQYF
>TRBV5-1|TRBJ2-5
CASSLATGNVGTQYF
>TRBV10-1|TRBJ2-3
CASSETGDTQYF
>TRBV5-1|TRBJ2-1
CASSLGGRDHNEQFF
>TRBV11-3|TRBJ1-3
CASSWGTGNTIYF
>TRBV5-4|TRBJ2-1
CASSLTPWQGKFF
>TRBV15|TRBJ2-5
CATSRDDGAHTAQYF
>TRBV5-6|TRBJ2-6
CATAYKGRAGANVLTF
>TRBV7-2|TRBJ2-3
CASSLVSADTQYF
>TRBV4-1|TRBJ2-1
CASSQPTRGRDEQFF
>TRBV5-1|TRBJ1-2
CASSSSMGGYTF
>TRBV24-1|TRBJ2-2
CATQTGVTGELFF
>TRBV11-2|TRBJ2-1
CASSFISSDRGRRGEQFF
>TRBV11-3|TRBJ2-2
CASSNVDGELFF
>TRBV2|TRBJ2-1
CASTREVAGTGEQFF
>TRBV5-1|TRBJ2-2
CASSIEDRGTGELFF
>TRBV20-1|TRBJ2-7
CSGAGTNYEQYF
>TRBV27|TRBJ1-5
CASSPLVASNQPQHF
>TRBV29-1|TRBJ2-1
CSVGDRVAYNEQFF
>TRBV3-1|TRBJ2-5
CASSHQGQGGETQYF
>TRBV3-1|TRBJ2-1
CASSQDGTRIEQFF
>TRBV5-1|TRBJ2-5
CASSLALAGALQETQYF
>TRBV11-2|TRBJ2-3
CASSLRLAGGSYSSTDTQYF
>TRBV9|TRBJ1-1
CASSVNSWNTEAFF
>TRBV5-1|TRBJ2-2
CASSSDTGNTGELFF
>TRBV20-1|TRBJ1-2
CSARRVQGDGYTF
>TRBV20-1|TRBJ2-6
CSARARGAGANVLTF
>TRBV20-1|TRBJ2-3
CMCGEFTDTQYF
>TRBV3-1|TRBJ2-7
CASSPAGNPSYEQYF